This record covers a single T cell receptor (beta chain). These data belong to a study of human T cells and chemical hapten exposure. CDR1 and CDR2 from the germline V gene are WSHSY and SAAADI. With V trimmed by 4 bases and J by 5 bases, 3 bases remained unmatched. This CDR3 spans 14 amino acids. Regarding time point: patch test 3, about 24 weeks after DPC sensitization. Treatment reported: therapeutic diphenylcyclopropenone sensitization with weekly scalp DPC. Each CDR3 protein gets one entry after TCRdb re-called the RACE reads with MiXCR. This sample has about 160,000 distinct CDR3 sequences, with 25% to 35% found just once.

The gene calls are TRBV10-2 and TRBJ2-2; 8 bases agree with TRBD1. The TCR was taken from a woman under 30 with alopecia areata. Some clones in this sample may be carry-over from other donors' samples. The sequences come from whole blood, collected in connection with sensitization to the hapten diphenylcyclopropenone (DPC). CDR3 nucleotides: TGCGCCAGCAGTGGGACAGGGAGAACCGGGGAGCTGTTTTTT. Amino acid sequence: CASSGTGRTGELFF.